These 7 T cell receptor beta chains came from one sample sequenced in a study of T-cell reconstitution after alpha-beta-depleted transplantation in children. The TCRbeta library was prepared with unique molecular identifiers. TCRdb passed the PCR reads through MiXCR, listing each CDR3 protein once. This table has some 590,000 distinct CDR3 sequences, roughly 10% appearing once. Material: PBMCs from the stem cell graft donor, obtained from the stem cell graft. The receptors originated from a human donor who donated a stem cell graft to a child with acute myeloid leukemia.

This clonotype was counted between two and nine times. V usage is TRBV4-2 and J usage is TRBJ1-2; D not certain. Germline V CDR1 and CDR2: LGHNA, YNFKEQ. V lost 3 bases, J lost 6 bases, and 5 bases lay in between. This CDR3 contains 11 residues. CDR3 nucleotide sequence: TGTGCCAGCAGCCAGGACGATGGCTACACCTTC. Encoded protein: CASSQDDGYTF.

In its sample, this clonotype was seen a few times. The chain uses TRBV4-3 and TRBJ2-1, with 8 bases lining up with TRBD2. The CDR3 spans 17 residues. Germline CDR1 and CDR2: LGHNA and YSLEER. V lost 0 bases and J lost 7; bases outside the gene matches: 11. The CDR3 bases are TGCGCCAGCAGCCAAGAAGGAAATAGCGGGAAGATTAATGAGCAGTTCTTC. It encodes CASSQEGNSGKINEQFF.

V usage is TRBV7-2 and J usage is TRBJ2-7; 12 bases match TRBD2. Germline values: CDR1 SGHTA, CDR2 FQGNSA. The V and J ends lost 1 base and 6 bases, in that order; junction bases with no gene match: 4. The CDR3 contains 15 residues. CDR3 sequence (DNA): TGTGCCAGCAGCTTAGGAACTAGCGGGAGGTTCGAGCAGTACTTC. Translation: CASSLGTSGRFEQYF. Looking up the rest from reference TRBV7-2 and TRBJ2-7 gives the full variable domain: GAGVSQSPSNKVTEKGKDVELRCDPISGHTALYWYRQSLGQGLEFLIYFQGNSAPDKSGLPSDRFSAERTGGSVSTLTIQRTQQEDSAVYLCASSLGTSGRFEQYFGPGTRLTVT.

This clonotype occurred a few times. This CDR3 reads CASSSGRYTQYF. In DNA form, the CDR3 reads TGTGCTAGTTCTAGCGGGAGGTATACGCAGTATTTT. The chain carries TRBV6-5 and TRBJ2-3, with TRBD2 identical over 11 bases. Germline loops: CDR1 MNHEY, CDR2 SVGAGI. The CDR3 is 12 residues long.

This clonotype was counted between two and nine times. V is TRBV20-1 and J is TRBJ1-2, with D unclear. In germline, CDR1 is DFQATT, CDR2 SNEGSKA (reference sequence). The CDR3 runs 13 residues. Deletions cut 1 base from V and 4 bases from J, with 10 bases between. This CDR3 is CSARGSESYGYTF. CDR3 nucleotide sequence: TGCAGTGCTAGAGGTTCCGAGAGCTATGGCTACACCTTC.

This clonotype was seen many times. V gene TRBV7-2 combines with J gene TRBJ2-7; D perhaps matches TRBD1 (6 bases). Trimming took 5 bases from V and 4 from J, leaving 9 bases between them. Per germline, CDR1 SGHTA and CDR2 FQGNSA. CDR3 length: 12 amino acids. The CDR3 DNA sequence: TGTGCCAGCAGCGAGACAGGTTACGAGCAGTACTTC. Translated: CASSETGYEQYF.

This clonotype was seen more than once but under ten times. J is TRBJ2-1 and V is TRBV6-5, with D tentatively TRBD1 or TRBD2 (5 bases each). CDR1 and CDR2 (germline): MNHEY, SVGAGI. V shed 2 bases and J shed 12 bases, with 17 bases lying between them. This CDR3 comprises 14 residues. The CDR3 nucleotides read TGTGCCAGCAGTTACAAGCCGGGGACCCCAGGGCAGTTCTTC. It specifies CASSYKPGTPGQFF.